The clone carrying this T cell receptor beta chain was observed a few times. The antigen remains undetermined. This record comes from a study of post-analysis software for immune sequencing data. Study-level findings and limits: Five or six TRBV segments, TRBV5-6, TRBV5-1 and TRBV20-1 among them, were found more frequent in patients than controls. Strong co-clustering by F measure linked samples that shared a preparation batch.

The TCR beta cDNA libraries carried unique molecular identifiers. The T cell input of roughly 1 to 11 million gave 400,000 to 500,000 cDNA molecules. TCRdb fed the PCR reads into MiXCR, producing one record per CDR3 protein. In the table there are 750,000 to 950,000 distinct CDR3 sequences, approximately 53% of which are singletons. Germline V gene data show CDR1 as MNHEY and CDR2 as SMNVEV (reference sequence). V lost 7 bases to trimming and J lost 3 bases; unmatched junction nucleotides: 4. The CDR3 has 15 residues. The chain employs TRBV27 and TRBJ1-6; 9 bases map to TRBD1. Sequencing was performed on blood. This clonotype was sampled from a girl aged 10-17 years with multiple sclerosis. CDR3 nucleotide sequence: TGTGCCAGCACGTCGGGACAGGGCTATAATTCACCCCTCCACTTT. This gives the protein CASTSGQGYNSPLHF.